The 23 T cell receptor beta chains reported below all come from one sample, sequenced in a study of blood T cell repertoires in COVID-19. The data were produced by immunoSEQ multiplex PCR, yet TCRdb's version contains in-frame clones alone and is incomplete. The profile shows about 240,000 clones, approximately 87% of them singletons. Sample: peripheral blood. These receptors were obtained from a man in his 60s with acute or convalescent COVID-19.

This chain uses TRBV5-5 with TRBJ2-7, with 8 bases identical to TRBD2. Trimming cost V 3 bases and J 5 bases; bases outside gene matches: 1. The CDR3 is 12 amino acids. Germline V gives CDR1 SGHKS, CDR2 YYEKEE (reference sequence). The CDR3 coding sequence is TGTGCCAGCAGCTGGGGACTAGACGAGCAGTACTTC. It translates to CASSWGLDEQYF. Full variable domain (outside the CDR3, taken from reference TRBV5-5 and TRBJ2-7): DAGVTQSPTHLIKTRGQQVTLRCSPISGHKSVSWYQQVLGQGPQFIFQYYEKEERGRGNFPDRFSARQFPNYSSELNVNALLLGDSALYLCASSWGLDEQYFGPGTRLTVT.

This clone occurred a few times. The rearrangement uses TRBV2 and TRBJ2-7; 7 nucleotides line up with TRBD2. In germline, CDR1 is SNHLY, CDR2 FYNNEI. The CDR3 extends over 12 amino acids. With 5 bases clipped from V and 7 bases from J, the junction kept 5 bases outside the gene matches. The CDR3 spells CASSRLAGEQYF. CDR3 DNA: TGTGCCAGCAGTCGACTAGCCGGTGAGCAGTACTTC. Full variable domain (outside the CDR3, taken from reference TRBV2 and TRBJ2-7): EPEVTQTPSHQVTQMGQEVILRCVPISNHLYFYWYRQILGQKVEFLVSFYNNEISEKSEIFDDQFSVERPDGSNFTLKIRSTKLEDSAMYFCASSRLAGEQYFGPGTRLTVT.

V usage is TRBV30 and J usage is TRBJ1-6; D call uncertain. Deletions cut 0 bases from V and 10 bases from J, with 19 bases between. There are 16 residues in the CDR3. CDR1 and CDR2 (germline): GTSNPN, SVGIG (reference sequence). The CDR3: CAWSVKDWVRRSPLHF. CDR3 DNA: TGTGCCTGGAGTGTCAAAGACTGGGTCCGACGCTCACCCCTCCACTTT.

The J gene is TRBJ1-4, the V gene TRBV25-1; TRBD1 agrees at 8 bases. J lost 8 bases, V lost 8 bases, and 10 bases had no gene match. The CDR3 runs 14 residues. CDR1 MGHDK and CDR2 SYGVNS come from the germline V gene. This CDR3 reads CASATGGSGEKLFF. Here the CDR3 DNA reads TGTGCCAGCGCCACAGGGGGTTCAGGGGAAAAACTGTTTTTT.

CDR3 sequence reads: CASSYSGSLQHF. The CDR3 DNA reads TGTGCCAGCAGTTACTCCGGTAGCCTCCAGCATTTT. V is TRBV6-2 or TRBV6-3 and J is TRBJ1-5; D remains ambiguous. This CDR3 is 12 amino acids long. Trimming took off 0 bases at V and 12 bases at J, with 9 bases between the two ends. Germline CDR1 and CDR2: MNHEY and SVGEGT.

The gene calls are TRBV19 and TRBJ2-7; 8 bases line up with TRBD2. The CDR3 length is 18 residues. Per germline, CDR1 LNHDA and CDR2 SQIVND (reference sequence). V lost 7 bases, J lost 3 bases, and 20 bases stayed unmatched. The CDR3 DNA reads TGTGCCAGTACCCCTGCGGCCGGGGGGGGAAGCGTGATCTACGAGCAGTACTTC. It codes for CASTPAAGGGSVIYEQYF.

The chain combines TRBV27 with TRBJ1-1, with D possibly being TRBD1 (5 bases). The CDR3 is 15 residues long. Trimming took off 5 bases at V and 1 base at J, with 14 bases between the two ends. Germline-derived CDR1 and CDR2 are MNHEY and SMNVEV (reference sequence). CDR3 in amino acids: CASSLPGGTNTEAFF. CDR3 sequence (DNA): TGTGCCAGCAGTCTCCCGGGGGGGACGAACACTGAAGCTTTCTTT.

This chain joins TRBV24-1 and TRBJ2-7; 7 bases align to TRBD1. The germline CDR1 and CDR2 sequences are KGHDR and SFDVKD. J gave up 7 bases and V 10 bases, and 18 bases lay outside the gene matches. The CDR3 extends over 15 amino acids. CDR3 sequence: CATAPSGTGAREQYF. The CDR3 DNA sequence: TGTGCCACGGCTCCTTCCGGTACAGGGGCGAGGGAGCAGTACTTC.

V usage is TRBV27 and J usage is TRBJ1-2, with 8 bases that match TRBD1. Losses at the gene ends were 1 base for V and 5 bases for J; bases not matched to a gene: 0. This CDR3 region has 13 residues. CDR1 and CDR2 (germline): MNHEY, SMNVEV (reference sequence). The CDR3 sequence is CASSLWTGYGYTF. The CDR3 nucleotides read TGTGCCAGCAGTTTATGGACAGGGTATGGCTACACCTTC.

V and J are TRBV6-5 and TRBJ2-1; 11 nucleotides line up with TRBD1. From germline, CDR1 is MNHEY and CDR2 SVGAGI. The CDR3 extends over 15 amino acids. J was trimmed by 6 bases and V by 5 bases; bases with no gene match: 6. The CDR3 region is CASSPGTGGINEQFF. The CDR3 coding sequence is TGTGCCAGCAGTCCCGGGACAGGGGGTATCAATGAGCAGTTCTTC.

J is TRBJ2-7 and V is TRBV5-1; 10 bases align to TRBD2. The CDR3 is 15 residues long. Looked up from germline, CDR1 is SGHRS and CDR2 is YFSETQ. V shed 1 base, J shed 7 bases, and the junction held 8 bases outside the gene matches. The CDR3 loop reads CASSLIGTSEYEQYF. The CDR3 nucleotides read TGCGCCAGCAGCTTGATCGGGACTAGCGAATATGAGCAGTACTTC.

This chain joins TRBV4-3 and TRBJ1-2; D might be TRBD1 (6 bases). Trimming removed 4 bases from V and 2 bases from J, with 20 bases in between. This CDR3 comprises 17 residues. Per the germline V gene, CDR1 is LGHNA and CDR2 is YSLEER. DNA of the CDR3: TGCGCCAGCAGCCCCGAGCTCTCCGCAGGGGAGAACTATGGCTACACCTTC. Its translation: CASSPELSAGENYGYTF.

This sequence joins TRBV28 and TRBJ1-5; TRBD1 matches 9 bases. The CDR3 is made up of 19 amino acids. Germline CDR1 reads MDHEN; CDR2 reads SYDVKM. With V trimmed by 5 bases and J by 1 base, 15 bases remained unmatched. The CDR3 spells CASSAPRDRVGLSNQPQHF. DNA of the CDR3: TGTGCCAGCAGTGCTCCCCGGGACAGGGTGGGATTGAGCAATCAGCCCCAGCATTTT.

This chain uses TRBV28 with TRBJ2-7; no clear D gene. This CDR3 has 15 residues. From germline, CDR1 is MDHEN and CDR2 SYDVKM. V lost 6 bases, J lost 2 bases, and 17 bases lay in between. Written as DNA, the CDR3 is TGTGCCAGCAGCCAGTATGTTACGCTTCCCTACGAGCAGTACTTC. Translation gives CASSQYVTLPYEQYF.

The J gene is TRBJ2-3, the V gene TRBV2; 10 bases fit TRBD1. Germline V gives CDR1 SNHLY, CDR2 FYNNEI. J lost 3 bases, V lost 8 bases, and 2 bases had no gene match. CDR3 length: 13 amino acids. The CDR3 sequence is CASGQGGTDTQYF. The CDR3 bases are TGTGCCAGCGGACAGGGGGGGACAGATACGCAGTATTTT. The entire variable domain, with the rest obtained from reference TRBV2 and TRBJ2-3, is as follows: EPEVTQTPSHQVTQMGQEVILRCVPISNHLYFYWYRQILGQKVEFLVSFYNNEISEKSEIFDDQFSVERPDGSNFTLKIRSTKLEDSAMYFCASGQGGTDTQYFGPGTRLTVL.

V is TRBV14 and J is TRBJ1-1, with D perhaps matching TRBD1 (6 bases). Per germline, CDR1 SGHDN and CDR2 FVKESK. This CDR3 has 13 amino acids. Trimming shortened V by 2 bases and J by 12 bases, and 16 bases separated the two germline ends. The CDR3 protein is CASSQSTGINTFF. As DNA, the CDR3 is TGTGCCAGCAGCCAAAGTACAGGGATCAATACTTTCTTT.

The chain is built from TRBV7-9 and TRBJ2-2; 12 bases map to TRBD2. With 5 bases clipped from V and 5 bases from J, the junction kept 6 bases outside the gene matches. The germline V gene encodes CDR1 SEHNR and CDR2 FQNEAQ (reference sequence). The CDR3 extends over 16 amino acids. CDR3: CASSLLAGGGTGELFF. CDR3 nucleotides: TGTGCCAGCAGCCTACTAGCGGGAGGAGGTACCGGGGAGCTGTTTTTT.

The gene calls are TRBV2 and TRBJ2-1; TRBD2 matches 7 bases. There are 14 residues in the CDR3. The germline CDR1 and CDR2 sequences are SNHLY and FYNNEI. With 7 bases clipped from V and 8 bases from J, the junction kept 11 bases outside the gene matches. CDR3 residues: CASKQLALGDEQFF. The CDR3 bases are TGTGCCAGCAAACAACTAGCGTTGGGCGATGAGCAGTTCTTC.

The chain recombines TRBV28 with TRBJ2-3, with D unclear. Germline V gene sequence: CDR1 MDHEN, CDR2 SYDVKM. V lost 4 bases, J lost 9 bases, and 8 bases lay in between. CDR3 size: 11 residues. DNA of the CDR3: TGTGCCAGCAGTTCTGTCCTGACGCAGTATTTT. Protein product: CASSSVLTQYF.

This clone was observed a handful of times. The rearrangement joins TRBV4-2 to TRBJ2-2; D possibly corresponds to TRBD2 (7 bases). The CDR3 is 14 residues long. From germline, CDR1 is LGHNA and CDR2 YNFKEQ. The V end lost 6 bases, the J end lost 6 bases, and 14 bases lay between the germline ends. This chain's CDR3 is CASSLTGGPGELFF. The CDR3 coding sequence is TGTGCCAGCAGTTTGACGGGGGGCCCCGGGGAGCTGTTTTTT.

The chain couples TRBV4-2 to TRBJ1-5; TRBD1 agrees at 8 bases. The trim removed 0 bases at V and 4 bases at J, leaving 2 bases unmatched. In germline, CDR1 is LGHNA, CDR2 YNFKEQ. The CDR3 is 15 amino acids. The DNA for the CDR3 is TGTGCCAGCAGCCAAGAGGACAGGGATAATCAGCCCCAGCATTTT. Protein sequence: CASSQEDRDNQPQHF.

This clone showed up just once. This CDR3 is CASSIIPRDTIYF. As DNA, the CDR3 is TGTGCCAGCAGCATAATCCCCCGGGACACCATATATTTT. This sequence joins TRBV7-2 and TRBJ1-3; unclear D gene. The germline V and J ends were trimmed by 5 bases and 8 bases, with 13 bases remaining between them. The CDR3 has 13 residues. Germline values: CDR1 SGHTA, CDR2 FQGNSA.

This chain uses TRBV5-1 with TRBJ1-6, with TRBD1 matching over 9 bases. CDR1 and CDR2 (germline): SGHRS, YFSETQ. This CDR3 comprises 16 residues. J lost 6 bases, V lost 4 bases, and 8 bases had no gene match. The CDR3 DNA follows: TGCGCCAGCAGCGATACAGGGGGCGGAGGTAATTCACCCCTCCACTTT. This sequence encodes CASSDTGGGGNSPLHF.